A selection of T cell receptor beta chains follows, all from one sample in a study of blood T cell repertoires in COVID-19. Produced via immunoSEQ multiplex PCR; TCRdb's table is partial and in-frame only. Among 110,000 or so clones listed, roughly 88% were seen once. The sample taken for sequencing was peripheral blood. The receptors come from a woman in her seventies who had recovered from COVID-19. Both conserved end residues are trimmed from each CDR3.

TRBJ2-7 TRBV7-2 ASSLVRYEQY
TRBJ2-2 TRBV7-2 ASSLQGSTGELF
TRBJ1-1 TRBV5-6 ASSLVVGRDRAF
TRBJ1-4 TRBV30 AWSVGGTEKLF
TRBJ2-5 TRBV5-1 ASSSQEWETQY
TRBJ2-6 TRBV5-1 ASSSQGAGANVLT
TRBJ1-2 TRBV23-1 ASSHLQGPRRGYT
TRBJ1-1 TRBV6-5 ASSPGTVTEAF
TRBJ1-2 TRBV19 ASSIPSSGYGYT
TRBJ2-7 TRBV5-1 ASGADGSSYEQY
TRBJ1-3 TRBV3-1/TRBV3-2 ASSQGGTGSGNTIY
TRBJ2-5 TRBV7-6 ASSSHGTGEETQY
TRBJ2-1 TRBV9 ASSVAEVGGNEQF
TRBJ2-5 TRBV2 ASSELTDRAIQETQY
TRBJ1-2 TRBV27 ARSQGKRRYGYT
TRBJ1-1 TRBV27 ASSEGVNTEAF
TRBJ1-1 TRBV21-1 ASSKSR
TRBJ2-7 TRBV29-1 SVLQAYEQY
TRBJ2-4 TRBV28 AIQTRAGDPNQY
TRBJ2-7 TRBV6-1 ASSDSRATYEQY
TRBJ2-6 TRBV3-1/TRBV3-2 ASSHSPGLSSGANVLT
TRBJ1-5 TRBV15 ATSRASGDRVQPQH
TRBJ1-3 TRBV30 ASTASAGNTIY
TRBJ1-4 TRBV4-3 ASSQGNRGTNEKLF
TRBJ1-1 TRBV4-1 ASTPRGTALNTEAF
TRBJ2-6 TRBV20-1 SASDRRGGSGANVLT
TRBJ2-2 TRBV6-4 ASSDSRQGNTGELF
TRBJ1-1 TRBV7-3 ASSTTKAGEAF
TRBJ2-7 TRBV12-3/TRBV12-4 ASSYRGRYEQY
TRBJ2-7 TRBV7-2 ASSTAPGAYEQY
TRBJ2-3 TRBV18 ASSLMGGGSDTQY
TRBJ1-2 TRBV19 ASGRQGSGYT
TRBJ1-6 TRBV10-3 AISLTAPGLEALH
TRBJ2-3 TRBV11-3 ASSLGGTGIADTQY
TRBJ2-6 TRBV28 ASTLSRRSSGANVLT
TRBJ1-4 TRBV7-9 ASSFFSGTEKLF
TRBJ1-5 TRBV24-1 ATSDGRGRNQPQH
TRBJ1-5 TRBV3-1/TRBV3-2 ASSQAHRVGGDQPQH
TRBJ2-2 TRBV4-3 ASSQGRGGDTGELF
TRBJ1-2 TRBV6-6 ASTPWSPTNYGYT